This TCR beta chain is drawn from a study of control samples from healthy donors and cancer patients. CDR1 and CDR2 (germline): MNHEY, SVGAGI. The CDR3 contains 15 residues. With 4 bases removed from V and 2 bases from J, the gap between germline ends came to 12 bases. TCRdb's table, derived via immunoSEQ multiplex PCR, lists solely in-frame clones and lacks some. The data show some 120,000 clones, 85% to 95% seen once. Sequenced: PBMCs. This receptor was obtained from a man aged 80 or over with head and neck cancer. This rearrangement joins TRBV6-5 to TRBJ1-5, with D unresolved. The CDR3 DNA is TGTGCCAGCAGTTCTATAAATGGGGGCAATCAGCCCCAGCATTTT. Its translation is CASSSINGGNQPQHF.